These T cell receptor beta chains were read from a single sample in a study of sequential checkpoint blockade in melanoma. Sequenced by immunoSEQ multiplex PCR; TCRdb stores in-frame clones only, minus some. This sample has about 7,300 clones, with 20% to 30% found just once. Sequenced material: tumor tissue (inferred from file names), taken from a patient given nivolumab and ipilimumab in sequence. The receptor set was obtained from a human donor with melanoma. Both conserved end residues are part of each CDR3. D genes are given only for firm matches. Some rows have no size entry. The others give once, few or many, or a class for an expanded clone.

>TRBJ1-1|TRBD1|medium-sized|TRBV19
CATGQGMNTEAFF
TGTGCCACTGGACAGGGGATGAACACTGAAGCTTTCTTT
>TRBJ1-5|.|.|TRBV9
CASSPDGGGNQPQHF
TGTGCCAGCAGCCCCGATGGAGGGGGCAATCAGCCCCAGCATTTT
>TRBJ1-2|.|medium-sized|TRBV29-1
CSVGSGGDYGYTF
TGCAGCGTGGGATCCGGAGGGGACTATGGCTACACCTTC
>TRBJ2-5|TRBD2|few|TRBV11-3
CASSFYRTSGETQYF
TGTGCCAGCAGCTTTTACCGGACTAGCGGAGAGACCCAGTACTTC
>TRBJ1-5|TRBD1|.|TRBV19
CASKGTGPPMPQHF
TGTGCCAGCAAAGGGACAGGCCCCCCCATGCCCCAGCATTTT
>TRBJ1-5|TRBD1|.|TRBV19
CASSLDRERSYSNQPQHF
TGTGCCAGTAGTCTGGACAGGGAAAGGAGTTATAGCAATCAGCCCCAGCATTTT
>TRBJ2-1|TRBD2|medium-sized|TRBV11-3
CASSQRAGGRHNEQFF
TGTGCCAGCAGTCAACGCGCGGGAGGGCGTCACAATGAGCAGTTCTTC
>TRBJ1-3|.|few|TRBV15
CATSRDRGGGNTIYF
TGTGCCACCAGCAGAGATCGGGGAGGGGGAAACACCATATATTTT
>TRBJ2-1|.|few|TRBV7-2
CASSLAGGNEQFF
TGTGCCAGCAGCTTAGCGGGCGGCAATGAGCAGTTCTTC
>TRBJ2-1|.|.|TRBV28
CASGRTTGGNEQFF
TGTGCCAGCGGCAGGACTACCGGGGGCAATGAGCAGTTCTTC
>TRBJ2-2|.|few|TRBV9
CASSALNTGELFF
TGTGCCAGCAGCGCCCTGAACACCGGGGAGCTGTTTTTT
>TRBJ2-5|TRBD1|few|TRBV10-3
CASRVNTGAGETQYF
TGTGCCAGTAGGGTAAATACAGGGGCCGGAGAGACCCAGTACTTC
>TRBJ1-2|.|few|TRBV6-8
CASSYTPGLYGYTF
TGTGCCAGCAGTTACACCCCGGGACTCTATGGCTACACCTTC
>TRBJ1-1|TRBD1|many|TRBV11-3
CASSPRQGLMNTEAFF
TGTGCCAGCAGCCCGCGACAGGGCCTAATGAACACTGAAGCTTTCTTT